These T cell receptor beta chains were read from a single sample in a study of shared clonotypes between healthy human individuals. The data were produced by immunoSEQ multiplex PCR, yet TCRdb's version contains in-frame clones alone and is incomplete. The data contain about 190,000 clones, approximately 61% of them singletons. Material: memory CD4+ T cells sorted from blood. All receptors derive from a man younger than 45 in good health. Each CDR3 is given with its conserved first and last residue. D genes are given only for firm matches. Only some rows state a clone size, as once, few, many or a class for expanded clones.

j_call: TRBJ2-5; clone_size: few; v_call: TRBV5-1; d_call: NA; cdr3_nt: TGCGCCAGCAGCTTGGCTCCAGTGGAGACCCAGTACTTC; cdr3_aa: CASSLAPVETQYF
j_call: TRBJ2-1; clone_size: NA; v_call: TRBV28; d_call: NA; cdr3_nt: TGTGCCAGCAGTTTTCCCAAAAGACCACGTGGAGGGACCTCCTACAATGAGCAGTTCTTC; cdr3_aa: CASSFPKRPRGGTSYNEQFF
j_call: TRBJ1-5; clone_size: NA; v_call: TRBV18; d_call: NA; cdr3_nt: TGTGCCAGCTCAGACACGTATAGCAATCAGCCCCAGCATTTT; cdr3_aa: CASSDTYSNQPQHF
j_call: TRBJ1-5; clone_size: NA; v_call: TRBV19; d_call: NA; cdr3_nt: TGTGCCAGTCGCCAGCACAATCAGCCCCAGCATTTT; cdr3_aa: CASRQHNQPQHF
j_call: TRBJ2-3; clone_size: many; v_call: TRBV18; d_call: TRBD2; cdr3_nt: TGTGCCAGCTCACCGCAGACTAGCGGCACAGATACGCAGTATTTT; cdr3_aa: CASSPQTSGTDTQYF
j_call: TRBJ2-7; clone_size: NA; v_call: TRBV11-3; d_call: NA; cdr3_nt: TGTGCCAGCAGCTTAGGCCTGGGGACCGAGCAGTACTTC; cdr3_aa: CASSLGLGTEQYF
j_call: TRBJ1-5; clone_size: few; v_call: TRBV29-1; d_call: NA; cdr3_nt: TGCAGCGTATCGGGGGGCCCGGGTTTGCATAGCAATCAGCCCCAGCATTTT; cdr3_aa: CSVSGGPGLHSNQPQHF
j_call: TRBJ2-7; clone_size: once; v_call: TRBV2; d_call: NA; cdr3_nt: TGTGCCAGCAGTGAGGGGGAAGGGGAGCAGTACTTC; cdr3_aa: CASSEGEGEQYF
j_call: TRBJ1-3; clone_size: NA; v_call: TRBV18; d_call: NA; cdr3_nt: TGTGCCAGCTCCACGGAGAGGGGCACCCCGTCTGGAAACACCATATATTTT; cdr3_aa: CASSTERGTPSGNTIYF
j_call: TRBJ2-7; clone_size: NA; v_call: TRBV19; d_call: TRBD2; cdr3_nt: TGTGCCAGTAGTATGGGAGGGGCTAACTCCTACGAGCAGTACTTC; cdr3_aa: CASSMGGANSYEQYF
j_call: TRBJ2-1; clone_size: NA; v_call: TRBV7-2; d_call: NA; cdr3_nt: TGTGCCAGCAGACGTGATATTGAGCAGTTCTTC; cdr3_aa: CASRRDIEQFF
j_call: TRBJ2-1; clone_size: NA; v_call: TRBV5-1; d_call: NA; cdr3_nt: TGCGCCAGCGGGGGACATGGGACGACAGCGGGAACCTACAATGAGCAGTTCTTC; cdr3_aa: CASGGHGTTAGTYNEQFF
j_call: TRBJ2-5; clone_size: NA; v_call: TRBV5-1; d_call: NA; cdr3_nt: TGCGCCAGCAGCTTGGGTTCAGGGTCTAGGGGAGAGACCCAGTACTTC; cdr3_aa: CASSLGSGSRGETQYF
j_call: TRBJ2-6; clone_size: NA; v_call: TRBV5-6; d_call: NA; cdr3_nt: TGTGCCAGCAGCTTGGCGGGTCCCTCTGGGGCCAACGTCCTGACTTTC; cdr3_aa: CASSLAGPSGANVLTF
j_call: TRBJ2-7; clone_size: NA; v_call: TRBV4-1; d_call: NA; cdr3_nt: TGCGCCAGCAGCCCCCTAGCGATCTCCTACGAGCAGTACTTC; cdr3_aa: CASSPLAISYEQYF
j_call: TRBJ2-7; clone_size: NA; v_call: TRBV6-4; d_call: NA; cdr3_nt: TGTGCCAGCAGTGACCCGACTACACCAAATTTCAACGAGCAGTACTTC; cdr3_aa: CASSDPTTPNFNEQYF
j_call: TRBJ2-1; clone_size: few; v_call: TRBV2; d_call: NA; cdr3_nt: TGTGCCAGCAGTGAGGACAGCCTCAATGAGCAGTTCTTC; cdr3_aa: CASSEDSLNEQFF
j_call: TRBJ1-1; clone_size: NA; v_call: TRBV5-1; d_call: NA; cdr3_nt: TGCGCCAGCAGCGCGAAAGCATCAGAGGGGACTGAAGCTTTCTTT; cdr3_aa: CASSAKASEGTEAFF
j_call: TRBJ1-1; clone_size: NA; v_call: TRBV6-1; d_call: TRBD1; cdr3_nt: TGTGCCAGCAATCAGGGGGCGTTTATGAACACTGAAGCTTTCTTT; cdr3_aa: CASNQGAFMNTEAFF
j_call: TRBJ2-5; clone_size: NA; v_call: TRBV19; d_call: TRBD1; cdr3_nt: TGTGCCAGTAGTACCAATCAGGGGGCCGGTAGGGAGACCCAGTACTTC; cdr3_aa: CASSTNQGAGRETQYF
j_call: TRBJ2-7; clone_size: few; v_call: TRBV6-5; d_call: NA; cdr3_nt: TGTGCCAGCAGTCGAGGGCCACTACAGTACTTC; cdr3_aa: CASSRGPLQYF
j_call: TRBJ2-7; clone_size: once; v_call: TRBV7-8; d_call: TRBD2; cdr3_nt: TGTGCCAGCAGCTTATTGAGAGCGGGACCCAAGTCCTACGAGCAGTACTTC; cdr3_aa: CASSLLRAGPKSYEQYF
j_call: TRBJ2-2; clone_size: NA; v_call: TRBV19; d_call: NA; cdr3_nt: TGTGCCAGTAGTATAGCACCAGAGCGGCCGAACACCGGGGAGCTGTTTTTT; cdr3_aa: CASSIAPERPNTGELFF
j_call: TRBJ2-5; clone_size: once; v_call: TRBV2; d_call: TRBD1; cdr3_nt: TGTGCCAGCAGTCGGAGGGGACAGGGAATCGGAGAGACCCAGTACTTC; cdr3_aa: CASSRRGQGIGETQYF